One sample yielded the 21 T cell receptor beta chains listed below, sequenced in a study of OX40 agonist ivuxolimab in advanced cancers. Sequencing used immunoSEQ multiplex PCR; TCRdb keeps in-frame clones, though not all of them. Here the sample spans fewer than 70,000 clones, approximately 88% being singletons. The sample was CD4+ or CD8+ T cells sorted from blood, taken in a trial of the OX40 agonist ivuxolimab. The source of these receptors is an adult with an advanced solid tumor such as melanoma, head and neck, liver or kidney cancer.

The rearrangement joins TRBV28 to TRBJ1-4; a weak D match, TRBD1 (6 bases). This CDR3 has 15 amino acids. Trimming cost V 2 bases and J 2 bases, with 9 bases left between them. CDR1 is MDHEN, CDR2 SYDVKM, per germline. CDR3 region: CASSLRGATNEKLFF. CDR3 nucleotides: TGTGCCAGCAGTTTACGGGGGGCGACTAATGAAAAACTGTTTTTT.

The chain combines TRBV25-1 with TRBJ1-1, with D possibly matching TRBD1 (6 bases). CDR1 and CDR2 (germline): MGHDK, SYGVNS. There are 15 residues in the CDR3. Between the trimmed V and J ends, which lost 1 base and 5 bases, there was a span of 14 bases. The CDR3: CASSEWGRGTTEAFF. DNA for the CDR3: TGTGCCAGCAGTGAATGGGGCAGGGGAACGACTGAAGCTTTCTTT.

This clone was picked up one time. The chain is built from TRBV5-1 and TRBJ2-1; D is unclear. The V and J ends lost 4 bases and 9 bases respectively, with 8 bases between them. CDR1 and CDR2 (germline): SGHRS, YFSETQ. The CDR3 has 11 amino acids. CDR3 DNA: TGCGCCAGCAGCATAGTGGGTGAGCAGTTCTTC. Translating gives CASSIVGEQFF.

This clone has a single count. The chain has TRBV7-8 and TRBJ2-7; 7 bases line up with TRBD2. Looked up from germline, CDR1 is SGHVS and CDR2 is FQNEAQ. This CDR3 comprises 16 residues. With V trimmed by 5 bases and J by 7 bases, 17 bases remained unmatched. The CDR3 region is CASSLFSGPSRGEQYF. Written as DNA, the CDR3 is TGTGCCAGCAGCCTGTTTAGCGGGCCATCTCGTGGGGAGCAGTACTTC. Full variable domain (missing parts from reference TRBV7-8 and TRBJ2-7): GAGVSQSPRYKVAKRGQDVALRCDPISGHVSLFWYQQALGQGPEFLTYFQNEAQLDKSGLPSDRFFAERPEGSVSTLKIQRTQQEDSAVYLCASSLFSGPSRGEQYFGPGTRLTVT.

This chain uses TRBV2 with TRBJ2-5, with TRBD2 matching 8 bases. The CDR3 is made up of 16 amino acids. Germline trimming cut 1 base from V and 2 bases from J; bases unmatched to any gene: 6. The germline CDR1 and CDR2 sequences are SNHLY and FYNNEI. The CDR3 DNA sequence: TGTGCCAGCAGTGAAGGTCAACTAGCGGTGCAAGAGACCCAGTACTTC. Translating it yields CASSEGQLAVQETQYF. Full variable domain (remainder filled in from reference TRBV2 and TRBJ2-5): EPEVTQTPSHQVTQMGQEVILRCVPISNHLYFYWYRQILGQKVEFLVSFYNNEISEKSEIFDDQFSVERPDGSNFTLKIRSTKLEDSAMYFCASSEGQLAVQETQYFGPGTRLLVL.

The V call is TRBV19, the J call TRBJ1-2, with 7 bases matching TRBD1. V trimming: 2 bases; J trimming: 0 bases; junction bases outside the gene matches: 6. This CDR3 spans 16 amino acids. CDR1 LNHDA and CDR2 SQIVND come from the germline V gene (reference sequence). The CDR3: CASSITSGTANYGYTF. The DNA for the CDR3 is TGTGCCAGTAGTATAACCTCCGGGACAGCTAACTATGGCTACACCTTC.

The J gene is TRBJ2-3, the V gene TRBV27; D ambiguous. Deletions cut 0 bases from V and 4 bases from J, with 14 bases between. CDR1 and CDR2 from the germline V gene are MNHEY and SMNVEV (reference sequence). This CDR3 region has 16 residues. This CDR3 is CASSLSSRRIADTQYF. CDR3 nucleotide sequence: TGTGCCAGCAGTTTATCCTCCCGGAGAATTGCAGATACGCAGTATTTT.

The chain links TRBV18 to TRBJ2-4; either TRBD1 or TRBD2 may supply D (5 bases each). The V gene lost 0 bases and the J gene lost 1 base, with 19 bases spanning the gap. The CDR3 covers 19 residues. Germline CDR1 is KGHSH and CDR2 is LQKENI. CDR3 DNA: TGTGCCAGCTCACCACCGGTGAGATCAGGGTGGAGGGCCAAAAACATTCAGTACTTC. Translation gives CASSPPVRSGWRAKNIQYF. Full variable domain (remainder filled in from reference TRBV18 and TRBJ2-4): NAGVMQNPRHLVRRRGQEARLRCSPMKGHSHVYWYRQLPEEGLKFMVYLQKENIIDESGMPKERFSAEFPKEGPSILRIQQVVRGDSAAYFCASSPPVRSGWRAKNIQYFGAGTRLSVL.

The chain has TRBV7-3 and TRBJ2-2, with 9 bases lining up with TRBD2. The CDR3 sequence is 16 residues long. Germline CDR1 reads SGHTA; CDR2 reads FQGTGA. V was pared by 0 bases and J by 5 bases, with 4 bases of the junction left unmatched. The CDR3 region is CASSLTSGRRTGELFF. In nucleotides, the CDR3 is TGTGCCAGCAGCTTAACTAGCGGGAGAAGAACCGGGGAGCTGTTTTTT.

The chain employs TRBV19 and TRBJ1-5; 10 nucleotides align to TRBD1. This CDR3 is 16 amino acids long. The J segment lost 7 bases and the V segment lost 5 bases, leaving 11 bases of the junction unmatched. Germline values: CDR1 LNHDA, CDR2 SQIVND (reference sequence). The DNA of the CDR3 is TGTGCCAGTAGTCTCTCCGGGACAGGGGTTCGACAGCCCCAGCATTTT. The encoded protein is CASSLSGTGVRQPQHF.

J is TRBJ1-3 and V is TRBV4-3; no definite D call. CDR3 size: 15 residues. Trimming left V 3 bases short and J 0 bases short, with 9 bases between. Germline lookup yields CDR1 LGHNA and CDR2 YSLEER. The CDR3 nucleotides are TGCGCCAGCAGCCAGCAACCCGGCTCTGGAAACACCATATATTTT. Protein product: CASSQQPGSGNTIYF.

The chain carries TRBV2 and TRBJ2-3; D gene unclear. The CDR3 has 14 amino acids. The V end was cut by 4 bases, the J end by 1 base, with 9 bases between. Germline V CDR1 and CDR2: SNHLY, FYNNEI. This CDR3 reads CASSVAKRTDTQYF. The CDR3 nucleotides read TGTGCCAGCAGTGTCGCCAAGCGCACAGATACGCAGTATTTT. Combining the CDR3 with reference TRBV2 and TRBJ2-3 gives the whole variable domain EPEVTQTPSHQVTQMGQEVILRCVPISNHLYFYWYRQILGQKVEFLVSFYNNEISEKSEIFDDQFSVERPDGSNFTLKIRSTKLEDSAMYFCASSVAKRTDTQYFGPGTRLTVL.

V is TRBV6-6 and J is TRBJ2-5, with D possibly TRBD2 on 5 matching bases. The germline V and J ends were trimmed by 8 bases and 5 bases, with 9 bases remaining between them. Germline-derived CDR1 and CDR2 are MNHNY and SVGAGI (reference sequence). The CDR3 is 11 residues long. DNA for the CDR3: TGTGCCAGCGTCACGGGGGAGACCCAGTACTTC. It is translated as CASVTGETQYF.

This rearrangement joins TRBV30 to TRBJ2-1; D unclear. CDR3 length equals 16 residues. V gave up 2 bases and J gave up 1 base, with 15 bases separating them. From germline, CDR1 is GTSNPN and CDR2 SVGIG (reference sequence). The CDR3 DNA is TGTGCCTGGAGTTCGGCATTGGGCCGGTCCTACAATGAGCAGTTCTTC. Protein: CAWSSALGRSYNEQFF.

The count of this clone is one. V and J are TRBV19 and TRBJ2-3, with D possibly TRBD1 on 5 matching bases. Per germline, CDR1 LNHDA and CDR2 SQIVND (reference sequence). With 6 bases removed from V and 0 bases from J, the gap between germline ends came to 7 bases. This CDR3 contains 13 residues. The CDR3 here is CASRGQSTDTQYF. Here the CDR3 DNA reads TGTGCCAGTAGGGGGCAGAGCACAGATACGCAGTATTTT.

This clone was picked up a small number of times. The rearrangement uses TRBV5-4 and TRBJ2-2; TRBD2 aligns across 8 bases. V shed 1 base and J 8 bases; nucleotides not matched to a gene: 16. The CDR3 sequence is 18 residues long. Germline V CDR1 and CDR2: SGHNT, YYREEE (reference sequence). The CDR3 here is CASSLRVLSGSIRGELFF. CDR3 in DNA: TGTGCCAGCAGCTTGAGGGTCCTGAGCGGGAGTATTCGGGGGGAGCTGTTTTTT.

The chain links TRBV27 to TRBJ2-1, with 8 bases lining up with TRBD1. V lost 4 bases and J lost 8; bases outside the gene matches: 1. CDR1 and CDR2 from the germline V gene are MNHEY and SMNVEV (reference sequence). The CDR3 contains 12 residues. For the CDR3, the DNA is TGTGCCAGCAGTTCCAGGGGGCATGAGCAGTTCTTC. This encodes CASSSRGHEQFF.

This chain joins TRBV9 and TRBJ1-2, with 10 nucleotides matching TRBD1. The CDR3 extends over 16 amino acids. The junction had 13 bases not matched to a gene; V was cut back by 3 bases and J by 8 bases. Germline values: CDR1 SGDLS, CDR2 YYNGEE. DNA for the CDR3: TGTGCCAGCAGCGCCACTCCCAGCGGGACAGGGGTCGGCTACACCTTC. This codes for CASSATPSGTGVGYTF.

The rearrangement uses TRBV30 and TRBJ2-1; 8 nucleotides align to TRBD2. The CDR3 has 15 residues. V gave up 3 bases and J gave up 7 bases; unmatched junction bases: 11. Germline V gene data show CDR1 as GTSNPN and CDR2 as SVGIG (reference sequence). The CDR3 region is CAWSRGGGTVNEQFF. The DNA for the CDR3 is TGTGCCTGGAGCCGGGGGGGAGGAACAGTAAATGAGCAGTTCTTC.

This clone was detected only a few times. V is TRBV19 and J is TRBJ2-5, with no clear D. CDR1 and CDR2 from the germline V gene are LNHDA and SQIVND (reference sequence). This CDR3 has 14 residues. V shed 4 bases and J shed 5 bases, with 14 bases lying between them. CDR3 amino acids: CASSTRLQEETQYF. As DNA, the CDR3 is TGTGCCAGTAGTACAAGGCTCCAAGAGGAGACCCAGTACTTC.

The gene calls are TRBV2 and TRBJ1-2; 10 nucleotides match TRBD1. This CDR3 is built from 12 residues. Germline lookup yields CDR1 SNHLY and CDR2 FYNNEI. The ends lost 10 bases at V and 7 bases at J; junction bases unmatched: 6. The CDR3, as DNA: TGTGCCATACCGGGACAGGGGCGTGGCTACACCTTC. This encodes CAIPGQGRGYTF.